The next 19 T cell receptor beta chains were all read from a single sample in a study of T-cell reconstitution after alpha-beta-depleted transplantation in children. This sample's TCRbeta library carried unique molecular identifier barcodes. TCRdb re-derived calls from the PCR reads in MiXCR, one entry per CDR3 protein. This table holds around 800,000 distinct CDR3 sequences, roughly 15% found once. Here the sequenced sample was PBMCs, mostly from graft donor cells, taken 360 days after TCRalphabeta/CD19-depleted stem cell transplant. The receptors originated from a male patient between 5 and 17 years old who had a stem cell transplant for acute lymphoblastic leukemia, so the T cells may come from the graft donor.

The chain links TRBV15 to TRBJ2-7, with TRBD2 identical over 11 bases. CDR1 is LNHNV, CDR2 YYDKDF, per germline (reference sequence). The J segment lost 2 bases and the V segment lost 6 bases, leaving 3 bases of the junction unmatched. The CDR3 is 14 residues long. CDR3 in amino acids: CATSLAGGPYEQYF. CDR3 nucleotide sequence: TGTGCCACCAGTTTAGCGGGAGGGCCCTACGAGCAGTACTTC.

This chain joins TRBV12-3 or TRBV12-4 and TRBJ2-1; 7 bases align to TRBD2. The CDR3 has 14 residues. V shed 3 bases, J shed 5 bases, and the junction held 4 bases outside the gene matches. CDR3 sequence reads: CASSLLAVNNEQFF. In nucleotides, the CDR3 is TGTGCCAGCAGTTTGCTAGCGGTCAACAATGAGCAGTTCTTC.

In this sample, this clonotype turned up a few times. The chain uses TRBV28 and TRBJ2-5, with 7 bases that match TRBD2. V shed 6 bases, J shed 5 bases, and the junction held 15 bases outside the gene matches. CDR3 length equals 16 residues. CDR1 and CDR2 from the germline V gene are MDHEN and SYDVKM. The chain's CDR3 is CASSLWGGGDKETQYF. The CDR3 DNA reads TGTGCCAGCAGCCTTTGGGGGGGTGGCGACAAGGAGACCCAGTACTTC.

This clonotype was seen ten or more times. V gene TRBV4-1 combines with J gene TRBJ2-1, with D possibly matching TRBD2 (6 bases). Germline values: CDR1 MGHRA, CDR2 YSYEKL. V was clipped by 0 bases and J by 1 base, with 10 bases between them. The CDR3 is 16 amino acids. This CDR3 reads CASSQDGGTSYNEQFF. The CDR3 DNA is TGCGCCAGCAGCCAAGATGGAGGGACTTCCTACAATGAGCAGTTCTTC.

This clonotype was counted ten times or more. The rearrangement uses TRBV12-3 or TRBV12-4 and TRBJ2-1; 13 bases line up with TRBD2. Trimming took 5 bases from V and 3 from J; bases not matched to a gene: 7. CDR3 length: 17 residues. Written as DNA, the CDR3 is TGTGCCAGCAGTCCCCACGGGACTAGCGGGATCTACAATGAGCAGTTCTTC. It yields the protein CASSPHGTSGIYNEQFF.

V and J are TRBV5-1 and TRBJ1-4; no clear D. From germline, CDR1 is SGHRS and CDR2 YFSETQ. V was clipped by 5 bases and J by 8 bases, with 13 bases between them. There are 13 residues in the CDR3. The CDR3 DNA sequence: TGCGCCAGCAGGCTGATGGGAGACGAAAAACTGTTTTTT. It encodes CASRLMGDEKLFF.

J is TRBJ2-1 and V is TRBV20-1; D gene ambiguous. V lost 8 bases to trimming and J lost 16 bases, with 15 bases between them. This CDR3 is 9 amino acids long. CDR1 is DFQATT and CDR2 is SNEGSKA in the germline V gene (reference sequence). This CDR3 reads CSTTPEHFF. CDR3 in DNA: TGCAGTACCACACCAGAACATTTCTTC.

The rearrangement uses TRBV12-3 or TRBV12-4 and TRBJ2-1, with D unresolved. The CDR3 runs 12 residues. The V gene lost 6 bases and the J gene lost 9 bases, with 12 bases spanning the gap. CDR3 nucleotide sequence: TGTGCCAGCAGCCGGATAGGGCTTGAGCAGTTCTTC. Its protein is CASSRIGLEQFF.

The V call is TRBV5-1, the J call TRBJ2-3; 9 positions match TRBD2. V shed 3 bases, J shed 4 bases, and the junction held 9 bases outside the gene matches. Germline lookup yields CDR1 SGHRS and CDR2 YFSETQ. The CDR3 totals 16 residues. The chain's CDR3 is CASSSKLAGAADTQYF. CDR3 DNA: TGCGCCAGCAGCTCGAAATTAGCGGGAGCGGCAGATACGCAGTATTTT.

The table lists this clonotype with many counts. The chain uses TRBV15 and TRBJ1-6; TRBD1 aligns across 9 bases. Germline V gene data show CDR1 as LNHNV and CDR2 as YYDKDF (reference sequence). Unmatched junction bases numbered 3, after V lost 0 bases and J lost 0 bases. CDR3 length: 18 amino acids. CDR3 loop: CATSRDWGQGSYNSPLHF. The CDR3 DNA is TGTGCCACCAGCAGAGATTGGGGACAGGGCTCCTATAATTCACCCCTCCACTTT.

This clonotype was recorded many times. The chain is built from TRBV12-3 or TRBV12-4 and TRBJ2-5; D remains ambiguous. Between the trimmed V and J ends, which lost 6 bases and 7 bases, there was a span of 9 bases. CDR3 length equals 11 residues. The CDR3 DNA sequence: TGTGCCAGCAGCTTGACGTGGACCCAGTACTTC. Translating it yields CASSLTWTQYF.

This clonotype has a handful of counts. This chain connects TRBV4-1 to TRBJ2-5; 7 nucleotides align to TRBD2. Germline V gene lookup returns CDR1 MGHRA and CDR2 YSYEKL. CDR3 size: 16 residues. The V gene end was trimmed by 4 bases and the J gene end by 5 bases; junction bases not matched to a gene: 13. The CDR3 DNA follows: TGCGCCAGCAGCCTAACGAGAGGGGAGGGCTGGGAGACCCAGTACTTC. Translated: CASSLTRGEGWETQYF.

This clonotype has more than one count but fewer than ten. The chain recombines TRBV20-1 with TRBJ1-2; 9 bases align to TRBD1. CDR3 length: 13 residues. With V trimmed by 4 bases and J by 4 bases, 4 bases remained unmatched. The germline CDR1 and CDR2 sequences are DFQATT and SNEGSKA (reference sequence). CDR3 bases: TGCAGTGCTATAGACAGGGGGATCTATGGCTACACCTTC. This codes for CSAIDRGIYGYTF.

The chain is built from TRBV7-9 and TRBJ2-5, with 10 nucleotides matching TRBD2. This CDR3 region has 16 residues. J gave up 2 bases and V 4 bases, and 7 bases lay outside the gene matches. Looked up from germline, CDR1 is SEHNR and CDR2 is FQNEAQ (reference sequence). CDR3 nucleotide sequence: TGTGCCAGCAGCTCCAGGTTAGCGGGAGGACAAGAGACCCAGTACTTC. Amino acids: CASSSRLAGGQETQYF.

This chain connects TRBV12-3 or TRBV12-4 to TRBJ2-3; 11 nucleotides agree with TRBD2. The CDR3 is 17 residues long. The V and J ends lost 3 bases and 6 bases, in that order; junction bases with no gene match: 11. CDR3 bases: TGTGCCAGCAGTTTGGCCTCACTAGCGGGAGTATCCGATACGCAGTATTTT. It specifies CASSLASLAGVSDTQYF.

This clonotype showed up many times. This chain links TRBV12-3 or TRBV12-4 with TRBJ2-5; 7 bases map to TRBD1. CDR3 length: 14 residues. The junction had 12 bases not matched to a gene; V was cut back by 4 bases and J by 10 bases. CDR3 loop: CASSSRTGPFDQYF. The CDR3 region has the DNA TGTGCCAGCAGTTCCCGGACAGGTCCTTTTGACCAGTACTTC.

This clonotype has more than one count but fewer than ten. The chain uses TRBV27 and TRBJ2-4, with 8 bases aligning to TRBD1. The CDR3 runs 13 residues. Germline trimming cut 5 bases from V and 8 bases from J; bases unmatched to any gene: 5. Germline V gene lookup returns CDR1 MNHEY and CDR2 SMNVEV (reference sequence). The CDR3 coding sequence is TGTGCCAGCAGTCCTGGACAGGGTCACATTCAGTACTTC. Translated, it gives CASSPGQGHIQYF.

Concerning this clonotype: One junction end does not reproduce the germline sequence, and a read error may be involved. The chain employs TRBV18 and TRBJ2-7; TRBD1 is a possible D gene (6 bases). This CDR3 comprises 13 residues. Germline CDR1 reads KGHSH; CDR2 reads LQKENI. The CDR3 DNA follows: TGTGTCAGCTCACCACAGGGCGGGTACGAGCAGTACTTC. It yields the protein CVSSPQGGYEQYF.

The chain combines TRBV11-2 with TRBJ1-2; TRBD1 is a possible D gene (6 bases). Germline V gene data show CDR1 as SGHAT and CDR2 as FQNNGV. The CDR3 has 15 amino acids. Trimming cost V 0 bases and J 4 bases, with 12 bases left between them. CDR3 DNA sequence: TGTGCCAGCAGCTTAGAACCGGGGGCGGGCTATGGCTACACCTTC. Protein sequence: CASSLEPGAGYGYTF.